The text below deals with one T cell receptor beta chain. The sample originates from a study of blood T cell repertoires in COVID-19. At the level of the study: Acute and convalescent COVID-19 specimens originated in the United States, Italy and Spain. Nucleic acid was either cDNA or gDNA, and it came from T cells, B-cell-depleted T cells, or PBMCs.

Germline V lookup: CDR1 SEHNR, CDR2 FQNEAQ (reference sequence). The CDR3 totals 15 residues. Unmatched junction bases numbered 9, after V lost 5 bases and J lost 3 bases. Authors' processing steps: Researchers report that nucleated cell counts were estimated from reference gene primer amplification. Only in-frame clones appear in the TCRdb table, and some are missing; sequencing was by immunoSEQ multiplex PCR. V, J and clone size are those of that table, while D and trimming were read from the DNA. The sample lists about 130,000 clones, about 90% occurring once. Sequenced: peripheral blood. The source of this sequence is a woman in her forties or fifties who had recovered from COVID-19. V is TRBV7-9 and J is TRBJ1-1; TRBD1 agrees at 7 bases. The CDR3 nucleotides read TGTGCCAGCAGCCTCCGACAGGGTCGGGACACTGAAGCTTTCTTT. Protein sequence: CASSLRQGRDTEAFF.